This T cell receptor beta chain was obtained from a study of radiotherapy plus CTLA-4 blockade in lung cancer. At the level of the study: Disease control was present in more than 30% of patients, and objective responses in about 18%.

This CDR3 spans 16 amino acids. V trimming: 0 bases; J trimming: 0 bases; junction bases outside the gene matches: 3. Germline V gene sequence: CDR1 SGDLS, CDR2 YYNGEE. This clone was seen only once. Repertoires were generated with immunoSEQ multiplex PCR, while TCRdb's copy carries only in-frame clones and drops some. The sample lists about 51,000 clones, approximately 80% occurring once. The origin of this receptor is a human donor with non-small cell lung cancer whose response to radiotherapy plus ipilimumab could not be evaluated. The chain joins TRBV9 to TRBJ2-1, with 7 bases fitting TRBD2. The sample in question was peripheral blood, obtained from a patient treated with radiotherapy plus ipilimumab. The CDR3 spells CASSVGEGSSYNEQFF. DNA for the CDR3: TGTGCCAGCAGCGTAGGGGAGGGGAGCTCCTACAATGAGCAGTTCTTC. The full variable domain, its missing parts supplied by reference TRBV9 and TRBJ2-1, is DSGVTQTPKHLITATGQRVTLRCSPRSGDLSVYWYQQSLDQGLQFLIQYYNGEERAKGNILERFSAQQFPDLHSELNLSSLELGDSALYFCASSVGEGSSYNEQFFGPGTRLTVL.